A selection of T cell receptor beta chains follows, all from one sample in a study of blood T cell repertoires in COVID-19. The data were produced by immunoSEQ multiplex PCR, yet TCRdb's version contains in-frame clones alone and is incomplete. The table records 200,000 to 250,000 clones, around 82% of them present only once. The sample was PBMCs or T cells enriched from blood (not recorded which). These receptors originate from a woman in her fifties or sixties who had been exposed to COVID-19. The CDR3 runs from the conserved cysteine through the conserved F or W. The D gene is left open where the match is weak. A row's size may be missing; if present it is once, few, many or a size class.

>NA|TRBV7-7|TRBJ1-1|NA
TGTGCCAGCAGCTTGAGCCTGAACACTGAAGCTTTCTTT
CASSLSLNTEAFF
>TRBD1|TRBV5-1|TRBJ1-2|NA
TGCGCCAGCTCGGGAGTACAGGGGGGAAACTATGGCTACACCTTC
CASSGVQGGNYGYTF
>TRBD2|TRBV5-1|TRBJ2-5|NA
TGCGCCAGCAGCTTGAACCGACTAGCGGGGCATCAGGCCCAGTACTTC
CASSLNRLAGHQAQYF
>TRBD1|TRBV2|TRBJ1-5|once
TGTGCCAGCACCGCGGAGGGGGCGGACGATCAGCCCCAGCATTTT
CASTAEGADDQPQHF
>NA|TRBV28|TRBJ1-2|NA
TGTGCCAGCAGCACCGACAGAAACTATGGCTACACCTTC
CASSTDRNYGYTF
>NA|TRBV3-1/TRBV3-2|TRBJ1-6|few
TGTGCCAGCAGCCAAGGTAGACTGTTCAATTCACCCCTCCACTTT
CASSQGRLFNSPLHF
>NA|TRBV7-9|TRBJ1-2|NA
TGTGCCAGCAGCTTAGGTCGAACCGCGAACTATGGCTACACCTTC
CASSLGRTANYGYTF
>NA|TRBV10-3|TRBJ1-6|NA
TGTGCCATCCATGGGGGACTAGGGTCACCCCTCCACTTT
CAIHGGLGSPLHF
>TRBD2|TRBV24-1|TRBJ2-3|NA
TGTGCCACCAGTGGAGGGACTAGCGGGCGCAGCTACACAGATACGCAGTATTTT
CATSGGTSGRSYTDTQYF
>TRBD2|TRBV5-1|TRBJ2-1|NA
TGCGCCAGCACCGCACTCTTGACTAGCGGGAACAATGAGCAGTTCTTC
CASTALLTSGNNEQFF
>NA|TRBV2|TRBJ2-3|NA
TGTGCCAGCACTCTCCAAGGGGGAGATACGCAGTATTTT
CASTLQGGDTQYF
>NA|TRBV7-2|TRBJ2-5|NA
TGTGCCAGCAGCCGCCGGGACTCCATGTACCAAGAGACCCAGTACTTC
CASSRRDSMYQETQYF
>NA|TRBV7-9|TRBJ2-2|NA
TGTGCCAGCTCCTCGAGCACCGGGGAGCTGTTTTTT
CASSSSTGELFF
>NA|TRBV7-2|TRBJ1-2|NA
TGTGCCAGCAGCTCGAGCCGGCAGGGCCTGAGTCGGGGCTACACCTTC
CASSSSRQGLSRGYTF
>NA|TRBV11-2|TRBJ1-1|NA
TGTGCCAGCAGCATACAGGGAGGGGAAAACACTGAAGCTTTCTTT
CASSIQGGENTEAFF
>TRBD1|TRBV27|TRBJ2-5|NA
TGTGCCAGCAGTTTATATTCCCCACAGGGGCGACCCCAAGAGACCCAGTACTTC
CASSLYSPQGRPQETQYF
>TRBD1|TRBV28|TRBJ1-6|NA
TGTGCCAGCAGTTTCCCCGGGACAGGGAATTCACCCCTCCACTTT
CASSFPGTGNSPLHF
>TRBD1|TRBV5-1|TRBJ1-6|NA
TGCGCCAGCAGCAAAATGAACCGGGACAGGGATTGGTCCTATAATTCACCCCTCCACTTT
CASSKMNRDRDWSYNSPLHF
>NA|TRBV24-1|TRBJ2-5|NA
TGTGCCACCAGTTTGTCAGGGGGGGAGACCCAGTACTTC
CATSLSGGETQYF
>NA|TRBV7-9|TRBJ2-1|NA
TGTGCCAGCAGCTTTTTAACAGGTAGGGGTGACAATGAGCAGTTCTTC
CASSFLTGRGDNEQFF
>TRBD1|TRBV3-1/TRBV3-2|TRBJ1-1|NA
TGTGCCAGCAGCCAAGAAGCAGGGGGCACGACTGAAGCTTTCTTT
CASSQEAGGTTEAFF
>TRBD1|TRBV3-1/TRBV3-2|TRBJ1-1|NA
TGTGCCAGCAGCCAAGAAGCGACAGGGCGAACTGAAGCTTTCTTT
CASSQEATGRTEAFF
>NA|TRBV6-5|TRBJ1-5|many
TGTGCCAGCAGCACGGGGAGGAATCAGCCCCAGCATTTT
CASSTGRNQPQHF
>TRBD1|TRBV5-4|TRBJ1-3|NA
TGTGCCAGCAGCTCCCGGGACAGGGACGCTGGAAACACCATATATTTT
CASSSRDRDAGNTIYF
>TRBD1|TRBV2|TRBJ1-2|NA
TGTGCCAGCACCTTAGGCGGGGGACAGGGGGTTATTGCAGCCTTC
CASTLGGGQGVIAAF
>TRBD1|TRBV13|TRBJ1-1|NA
TGTGCCAGCAGCGGAGGGACAGGGCGGCGGACTGAAGCTTTCTTT
CASSGGTGRRTEAFF
>NA|TRBV2|TRBJ1-5|NA
TGTGCCAGCAAGGACTCGGCGCGTCAGCCCCAGCATTTT
CASKDSARQPQHF
>NA|TRBV7-9|TRBJ2-6|NA
TGTGCTATCAGTGTAGGGGCTGGGGCCAACGTCCTGACTTTC
CAISVGAGANVLTF
>TRBD1|TRBV5-6|TRBJ2-3|NA
TGTGCCAGCAGCTTTCAACAGGGGGCAACAGATACGCAGTATTTT
CASSFQQGATDTQYF
>NA|TRBV7-2|TRBJ1-3|few
TGTGCCAGCAGCTTATTCTTACTCTCTGGAAACACCATATATTTT
CASSLFLLSGNTIYF
>TRBD2|TRBV28|TRBJ2-1|NA
TGTGCCAGCACCCCGGGACTAGCGGGGGGGCGCTCCTACAATGAGCAGTTCTTC
CASTPGLAGGRSYNEQFF
>NA|TRBV6-2/TRBV6-3|TRBJ1-6|NA
TGTGCCAGCAGCCTACAGGGCCATAATTCACCCCTCCACTTT
CASSLQGHNSPLHF
>NA|TRBV7-9|TRBJ2-2|NA
TGTGCCAGCAGTCGACCCCGGGACATCAACACCGGGGAGCTGTTTTTT
CASSRPRDINTGELFF
>TRBD2|TRBV20-1|TRBJ2-1|NA
TGCAGTGCTCGGACTAGCTATGAGCAGTTCTTC
CSARTSYEQFF
>NA|TRBV7-9|TRBJ2-6|NA
TGTGCCAGCAGCAGGCAGGGCTTTTGGGGGGCCAACGTCCTGACTTTC
CASSRQGFWGANVLTF
>NA|TRBV6-5|TRBJ1-4|NA
TGTGCCAGCAATGGCAGGGTATATGAAAAACTGTTTTTT
CASNGRVYEKLFF
>TRBD2|TRBV7-8|TRBJ2-7|NA
TGTGCCAGCAGCTTCCTCACTAGCGGGGGGGCCGGGGAGCAGTACTTC
CASSFLTSGGAGEQYF
>NA|TRBV27|TRBJ2-5|NA
TGTGCCAGCAGACGACTGGACAGAGAGACCCAGTACTTC
CASRRLDRETQYF
>NA|TRBV7-3|TRBJ1-4|NA
TGTGCCAGCAGCTTAAAACCGACAGCGAAGGGGGCAACTAATGAAAAACTGTTTTTT
CASSLKPTAKGATNEKLFF
>NA|TRBV14|TRBJ1-1|NA
TGTGCCAGCAGCCAAGACCGGTCGAACACTGAAGCTTTCTTT
CASSQDRSNTEAFF
>TRBD1|TRBV29-1|TRBJ1-5|NA
TGCAGCGTTGGGACAGGGCTTAATCAGCCCCAGCATTTT
CSVGTGLNQPQHF
>NA|TRBV5-1|TRBJ2-5|NA
TGCGCCAGCAGCGTAGGACAGCCTAAAGAGACCCAGTACTTC
CASSVGQPKETQYF
>NA|TRBV18|TRBJ2-1|NA
TGTGCCAGCTCACCTGGCCAGGGGCTAATCGGTGAGCAGTTCTTC
CASSPGQGLIGEQFF
>TRBD1|TRBV4-3|TRBJ1-1|NA
TGCGCCAGCAGCCAAGATCTTCAGGGGGCCTCGGCCACTGAAGCTTTCTTT
CASSQDLQGASATEAFF
>NA|TRBV5-1|TRBJ1-4|NA
TGCGCCAGCAGCTTGAGGACAGCTAATGAAAAACTGTTTTTT
CASSLRTANEKLFF
>TRBD1|TRBV19|TRBJ1-5|NA
TGTGCCAGTAGTGCCCGCCCGACAGGGGTGGGCAATCAGCCCCAGCATTTT
CASSARPTGVGNQPQHF
>TRBD2|TRBV6-2/TRBV6-3|TRBJ2-3|NA
TGTGCCAGCAGTAGGTCTCTAGCGGGGGGCACAGATACGCAGTATTTT
CASSRSLAGGTDTQYF
>TRBD1|TRBV29-1|TRBJ1-3|NA
TGCAGCGTTGTAGAGGGGGCTTCTGGAAACACCATATATTTT
CSVVEGASGNTIYF
>TRBD2|TRBV9|TRBJ2-5|NA
TGTGCCAGCAGCGTAGCCGCTAGCGGGGGACCCCAAGAGACCCAGTACTTC
CASSVAASGGPQETQYF
>TRBD2|TRBV5-1|TRBJ2-2|NA
TGCGCCAGCAGCCCAAGCGGGGGAGAGCGCGGGGAGCTGTTTTTT
CASSPSGGERGELFF
>NA|TRBV7-5|TRBJ2-3|NA
TGTGTCAGAAGCCCAGGTGCTAGCGGGGGGGCCTCTCGCACAGATACGCAGTATTTT
CVRSPGASGGASRTDTQYF
>NA|TRBV4-1|TRBJ1-1|NA
TGCGCCAGCAGCCAGTACAGGGAGAGGAACACTGAAGCTTTCTTT
CASSQYRERNTEAFF
>NA|TRBV5-4|TRBJ2-3|NA
TGTGCCAGCAGCTTGGACAGACAAGATACGCAGTATTTT
CASSLDRQDTQYF